The 27 T cell receptor beta chains listed next were all sequenced from one sample in a study of blood T cell repertoires in COVID-19. The assay was immunoSEQ multiplex PCR, and TCRdb's table has in-frame clones only and misses some. The sample contains approximately 300,000 clones, roughly nine tenths of which appear only once. Sequenced material: PBMCs or T cells enriched from blood (not recorded which). These receptors were taken from a woman in her twenties or thirties who had recovered from COVID-19.

The gene calls are TRBV13 and TRBJ1-5, with a weak D call TRBD1 (5 bases). In germline, CDR1 is PRHDT, CDR2 FYEKMQ (reference sequence). The CDR3 extends over 15 amino acids. V was clipped by 2 bases and J by 2 bases, with 10 bases between them. CDR3 in DNA: TGTGCCAGCAGCTTAAAACCGGGGGGCAATCAGCCCCAGCATTTT. Translating it yields CASSLKPGGNQPQHF.

The J gene is TRBJ1-5, the V gene TRBV12-3 or TRBV12-4; 7 bases are a match to TRBD1. This CDR3 is 13 amino acids long. V was pared by 6 bases and J by 2 bases, with 1 base of the junction left unmatched. CDR3 region: CASSRGGNQPQHF. The CDR3 nucleotides read TGTGCCAGCAGCAGGGGGGGCAATCAGCCCCAGCATTTT.

The V call is TRBV4-3, the J call TRBJ2-3; 14 nucleotides match TRBD2. This CDR3 comprises 17 residues. CDR1 is LGHNA and CDR2 is YSLEER in the germline V gene. The V gene end was trimmed by 0 bases and the J gene end by 6 bases; junction bases not matched to a gene: 5. CDR3 in amino acids: CASSQDRLAGGPDTQYF. DNA for the CDR3: TGCGCCAGCAGCCAAGACCGACTAGCGGGGGGGCCGGATACGCAGTATTTT.

This clone was seen just once. The V call is TRBV20-1, the J call TRBJ2-2, with 7 bases that match TRBD2. This CDR3 spans 15 amino acids. Germline V gene sequence: CDR1 DFQATT, CDR2 SNEGSKA (reference sequence). V was pared by 3 bases and J by 4 bases, with 8 bases of the junction left unmatched. This CDR3 reads CSASQGGLGTGELFF. Written as DNA, the CDR3 is TGCAGTGCTAGTCAGGGAGGGCTCGGCACCGGGGAGCTGTTTTTT.

The V and J genes are TRBV21-1 and TRBJ1-5; TRBD1 is the table's D call, not checked against the DNA. TRBV21-1 is given as a pseudogene. The CDR3 consists of 17 residues. The CDR3 here is CASSYSGGQGAAQPQHF. CDR3 DNA sequence: TGTGCCAGCAGTTATTCCGGGGGACAGGGGGCGGCTCAGCCCCAGCATTTT.

A word on this clone: The junction departs from germline at one end; a sequencing error may be responsible. V gene TRBV5-1 combines with J gene TRBJ1-5; possible D gene TRBD1, 6 bases. The germline V gene has CDR1 SGHRS and CDR2 YFSETQ. The CDR3 loop spans 14 amino acids. The chain's CDR3 is CASSDGQSSQPQHF. CDR3 bases: TGCGCCAGCAGCGATGGACAGAGCAGTCAGCCCCAGCATTTT.

This clone was detected once. V is TRBV24-1 and J is TRBJ2-7; D gene unclear. V was pared by 4 bases and J by 4 bases, with 10 bases between. CDR3 length: 13 amino acids. CDR1 and CDR2 (germline): KGHDR, SFDVKD. CDR3 sequence reads: CATSDSRMYEQYF. Written as DNA, the CDR3 is TGTGCCACCAGTGACTCGAGAATGTACGAGCAGTACTTC.

The chain couples TRBV6-2 or TRBV6-3 to TRBJ2-7; tentatively, D is TRBD2 (5 bases). Trimming removed 5 bases from V and 0 bases from J, with 14 bases in between. CDR3 size: 15 residues. Per the germline V gene, CDR1 is MNHEY and CDR2 is SVGEGT. This CDR3 is CASSRSGKSSYEQYF. The DNA for the CDR3 is TGTGCCAGCAGTCGAAGCGGAAAGAGCTCCTACGAGCAGTACTTC.

The chain employs TRBV28 and TRBJ1-5; D is ambiguous. V was trimmed by 3 bases and J by 4 bases, leaving 4 bases between them. Germline CDR1 is MDHEN and CDR2 is SYDVKM. The CDR3 extends over 12 amino acids. The CDR3, as DNA: TGTGCCAGCAGTTTGAGGAATCAGCCCCAGCATTTT. Translated, it gives CASSLRNQPQHF.

The chain employs TRBV27 and TRBJ2-7; maybe TRBD1 (6 bases). Germline V gene sequence: CDR1 MNHEY, CDR2 SMNVEV (reference sequence). Trimming stripped 8 bases from V and 3 bases from J, with 11 bases between. The CDR3 loop spans 12 amino acids. In DNA, the CDR3 is TGTGCCAGCCGGGACACGTACTACGAGCAGTACTTC. Its protein is CASRDTYYEQYF.

The V gene is TRBV28, the J gene TRBJ1-4, with 7 bases lining up with TRBD1. This CDR3 spans 16 amino acids. After removal of 6 bases from V and 8 bases from J, the junction contained 15 bases not matched to a gene. The germline V gene encodes CDR1 MDHEN and CDR2 SYDVKM. Here the CDR3 reads CASSPAEGAKGEKLFF. The CDR3 nucleotides are TGTGCCAGCAGCCCCGCGGAGGGGGCCAAGGGGGAAAAACTGTTTTTT. Full variable domain (outside the CDR3, taken from reference TRBV28 and TRBJ1-4): DVKVTQSSRYLVKRTGEKVFLECVQDMDHENMFWYRQDPGLGLRLIYFSYDVKMKEKGDIPEGYSVSREKKERFSLILESASTNQTSMYLCASSPAEGAKGEKLFFGSGTQLSVL.

The rearrangement uses TRBV18 and TRBJ2-7; 14 nucleotides agree with TRBD2. CDR1 and CDR2 from the germline V gene are KGHSH and LQKENI. Trimming took 1 base from V and 9 from J; bases not matched to a gene: 5. CDR3 length equals 15 residues. In DNA form, the CDR3 reads TGTGCCAGCTCACCACAGACTAGCGGGGGGGCCGGGCAGTACTTC. Protein product: CASSPQTSGGAGQYF.

The chain links TRBV6-1 to TRBJ2-7, with TRBD2 as a possible D gene (6 bases). The CDR3 covers 15 residues. V was clipped by 2 bases and J by 0 bases, with 11 bases between them. CDR1 is MNHNS, CDR2 SASEGT, per germline. The CDR3 coding sequence is TGTGCCAGCAGTGAATGGGAGGCCCCCTCCTACGAGCAGTACTTC. Protein sequence: CASSEWEAPSYEQYF.

This chain links TRBV30 with TRBJ1-6; D gene unclear. The V end lost 1 base, the J end lost 4 bases, and 5 bases lay between the germline ends. There are 13 residues in the CDR3. Looked up from germline, CDR1 is GTSNPN and CDR2 is SVGIG (reference sequence). In DNA form, the CDR3 reads TGTGCCTGGAGTGGGCAGTATAATTCACCCCTCCACTTT. The encoded protein is CAWSGQYNSPLHF.

V and J are TRBV5-1 and TRBJ2-2; no firm D call. The germline V gene encodes CDR1 SGHRS and CDR2 YFSETQ. This CDR3 region has 15 residues. With 2 bases removed from V and 7 bases from J, the gap between germline ends came to 15 bases. The CDR3 coding sequence is TGCGCCAGCAGCTTTGGGCCAACCCACGGCGGGGAGCTGTTTTTT. Encoded protein: CASSFGPTHGGELFF.

This sequence joins TRBV9 and TRBJ2-3; 9 positions agree with TRBD1. The CDR3 length is 15 residues. The V segment lost 3 bases and the J segment 2 bases; nucleotides outside the gene matches: 4. Per the germline V gene, CDR1 is SGDLS and CDR2 is YYNGEE. CDR3 coding DNA: TGTGCCAGCAGCGCCGGGACAGGGTCCACAGATACGCAGTATTTT. This translates into CASSAGTGSTDTQYF.

J is TRBJ2-3 and V is TRBV5-4, with D tentatively TRBD1 (6 bases). V lost 4 bases and J 1 base, leaving 13 bases between the germline ends. This CDR3 has 15 amino acids. Germline V gene lookup returns CDR1 SGHNT and CDR2 YYREEE (reference sequence). This CDR3 is CASSAPGHGTDTQYF. The CDR3 region has the DNA TGTGCCAGCAGCGCGCCGGGACACGGCACAGATACGCAGTATTTT.

The genes are TRBV3-1 (or the pseudogene TRBV3-2) and TRBJ2-4; a possible D gene is TRBD2 (5 bases). CDR1 LGHDT and CDR2 YNNKEL come from the germline V gene (reference sequence). V lost 3 bases and J lost 1, with 16 bases in between. CDR3 length: 17 amino acids. CDR3 residues: CASSHGLGSGAKNIQYF. The CDR3 DNA is TGTGCCAGCAGCCATGGCCTAGGTTCGGGGGCCAAAAACATTCAGTACTTC.

The chain couples TRBV7-8 to TRBJ2-3, with no clear D. V dropped 5 bases and J dropped 5 bases, with 8 bases sitting between them. The CDR3 is 12 residues long. The germline gives CDR1 SGHVS, CDR2 FQNEAQ. CDR3 sequence reads: CASSPLRDTQYF. The CDR3 DNA is TGTGCCAGCAGCCCCCTCCGAGATACGCAGTATTTT.

The chain combines TRBV6-5 with TRBJ1-2; unclear D gene. This CDR3 contains 13 residues. Germline V CDR1 and CDR2: MNHEY, SVGAGI. V lost 2 bases and J lost 7, with 11 bases in between. The CDR3 loop is CASSYLSGFGYTF. The CDR3, as DNA: TGTGCCAGCAGTTACCTCTCGGGGTTTGGCTACACCTTC.

This CDR3 is CASSPGGAGGNYEQYF. In DNA form, the CDR3 reads TGTGCCAGCAGCCCCGGGGGAGCGGGAGGGAATTACGAGCAGTACTTC. The chain carries TRBV7-9 and TRBJ2-7; 10 bases map to TRBD2. The CDR3 has 16 amino acids. J lost 4 bases, V lost 5 bases, and 11 bases had no gene match. CDR1 and CDR2 (germline): SEHNR, FQNEAQ (reference sequence).

V gene TRBV27 combines with J gene TRBJ2-2; D perhaps matches TRBD2 (5 bases). The CDR3 sequence is 12 residues long. Germline CDR1 is MNHEY and CDR2 is SMNVEV (reference sequence). The V and J ends lost 6 bases and 8 bases respectively, with 10 bases between them. CDR3 sequence reads: CASRTSGGELFF. In DNA form, the CDR3 reads TGTGCCAGCAGGACGTCGGGGGGGGAGCTGTTTTTT.

The V call is TRBV27, the J call TRBJ1-2, with D possibly matching TRBD1 (5 bases). CDR3 length: 16 residues. Per germline, CDR1 MNHEY and CDR2 SMNVEV (reference sequence). Between the trimmed V and J ends, which lost 4 bases and 0 bases, there was a span of 15 bases. The CDR3: CASSSLRGGANYGYTF. CDR3 nucleotide sequence: TGTGCCAGCAGTTCGTTAAGGGGAGGGGCTAACTATGGCTACACCTTC.

The V call is TRBV3-1 (or the pseudogene TRBV3-2), the J call TRBJ2-5; the match to TRBD2 covers 10 bases. The junction had 3 bases not matched to a gene; V was cut back by 3 bases and J by 5 bases. The CDR3 covers 14 residues. The germline gives CDR1 LGHDT, CDR2 YNNKEL (reference sequence). Here the CDR3 reads CASSQSGGAETQYF. In DNA, the CDR3 is TGTGCCAGCAGCCAGAGCGGGGGGGCGGAGACCCAGTACTTC.

The V gene is TRBV28, the J gene TRBJ1-2; TRBD1 agrees at 9 bases. The CDR3 has 15 residues. The junction had 10 bases not matched to a gene; V was cut back by 7 bases and J by 4 bases. The germline V gene has CDR1 MDHEN and CDR2 SYDVKM. The CDR3 loop reads CASTNPQGAVYGYTF. The CDR3 nucleotides read TGTGCCAGCACTAACCCACAGGGGGCCGTCTATGGCTACACCTTC.

This clone has a single count. V gene TRBV6-2 or TRBV6-3 combines with J gene TRBJ2-7; 7 bases agree with TRBD2. Trimming at V came to 6 bases and at J to 5 bases, leaving 16 bases not matched to a gene. CDR1 MNHEY and CDR2 SVGEGT come from the germline V gene. CDR3 size: 16 residues. CDR3: CASSSWQVRGRHEQYF. Written as DNA, the CDR3 is TGTGCCAGCAGCAGCTGGCAGGTCCGCGGGAGACACGAGCAGTACTTC.

The gene calls are TRBV2 and TRBJ1-2; the match to TRBD1 covers 9 bases. There are 18 residues in the CDR3. Germline V gives CDR1 SNHLY, CDR2 FYNNEI. J lost 7 bases, V lost 7 bases, and 22 bases had no gene match. The CDR3 bases are TGTGCCAGCAAGACACCCCGGGACAGGGACGACTATGATATTGGCTACACCTTC. Translated, it gives CASKTPRDRDDYDIGYTF.